These 16 T cell receptor beta chains were all obtained from the same sample, sequenced in a study of T cell changes during pregnancy in multiple sclerosis (dated 2019 in TCRdb). Library preparation was by the immunoSEQ multiplex PCR assay. TCRdb obtained this table from immuneACCESS and retained in-frame rearrangements with V and J assigned. These tables miss some clones; where compared with another copy, unresolved V genes account for less than half of the shortfall, and the remainder is unexplained. Recorded for this sample are approximately 40,000 clones; around 90% of them occurred a single time. The top ten clonotypes cover about 0.75% of the sample. This specimen was CD4+ T cells from peripheral blood mononuclear cells, taken before pregnancy. Receptor source: a female donor with multiple sclerosis, enrolled in a pregnancy study.

This chain joins TRBV19 and TRBJ1-5; D ambiguous. There are 15 residues in the CDR3. V dropped 3 bases and J dropped 5 bases, with 14 bases sitting between them. Germline-derived CDR1 and CDR2 are LNHDA and SQIVND (reference sequence). The CDR3 DNA reads as TGTGCCAGTAGTATGGGAAGGGCGGAGGATCAGCCCCAGCATTTT. Translating it yields CASSMGRAEDQPQHF.

The chain carries TRBV7-9 and TRBJ2-5; 8 nucleotides agree with TRBD2. The junction had 6 bases not matched to a gene; V was cut back by 4 bases and J by 2 bases. The germline CDR1 and CDR2 sequences are SEHNR and FQNEAQ (reference sequence). The CDR3 consists of 15 residues. CDR3 bases: TGTGCCAGCAGCTCCCGCGGGGGGACTCAAGAGACCCAGTACTTC. Translation gives CASSSRGGTQETQYF.

This sequence joins TRBV18 and TRBJ2-7; 11 positions agree with TRBD2. V shed 3 bases, J shed 5 bases, and the junction held 6 bases outside the gene matches. The germline V gene encodes CDR1 KGHSH and CDR2 LQKENI. The CDR3 is 15 residues long. In DNA form, the CDR3 reads TGTGCCAGCTCACCTAAGACTAGCGGGACGAACGAGCAGTACTTC. Amino acids: CASSPKTSGTNEQYF.

The chain links TRBV9 to TRBJ2-3; 12 nucleotides agree with TRBD2. The CDR3 length is 18 residues. V lost 4 bases and J lost 6; bases outside the gene matches: 15. Germline V gene data show CDR1 as SGDLS and CDR2 as YYNGEE. CDR3 in DNA: TGTGCCAGCAGCCCCCAGCCGGTGGTAGGGACTAGCGGGGATACGCAGTATTTT. It translates to CASSPQPVVGTSGDTQYF.

The J gene is TRBJ2-3, the V gene TRBV7-6; D gene uncertain. This CDR3 is 12 amino acids long. Trimming left V 6 bases short and J 3 bases short, with 7 bases between. Germline CDR1 is SGHVS and CDR2 is FNYEAQ. CDR3 sequence (DNA): TGTGCCAGCAGTTTACATACAGATACGCAGTATTTT. It encodes CASSLHTDTQYF. Complete variable domain (other parts from reference TRBV7-6 and TRBJ2-3): GAGVSQSPRYKVTKRGQDVALRCDPISGHVSLYWYRQALGQGPEFLTYFNYEAQQDKSGLPNDRFSAERPEGSISTLTIQRTEQRDSAMYRCASSLHTDTQYFGPGTRLTVL.

The chain is built from TRBV7-2 and TRBJ1-1, with 7 nucleotides matching TRBD1. The CDR3 is 14 residues long. Germline V gives CDR1 SGHTA, CDR2 FQGNSA. The V and J ends lost 1 base and 7 bases, in that order; junction bases with no gene match: 6. In DNA, the CDR3 is TGTGCCAGCAGCTTAGGGGACAGCTTGTTTGAAGCTTTCTTT. It codes for CASSLGDSLFEAFF.

On this clone: Other DNA variants within this sample encode the same CDR3. The CDR3 nucleotides read TGTGCCAGCAGCTTAGTCTCGGGCTCCTACAATGAGCAGTTCTTC. It translates to CASSLVSGSYNEQFF. The rearrangement uses TRBV7-9 and TRBJ2-1, with D uncertain. V was cut by 1 base and J by 0 bases, with 7 bases left in between. This CDR3 region has 15 residues. Germline CDR1 SEHNR, CDR2 FQNEAQ (reference sequence).

CDR3 sequence: CASSLFGEDEQYF. DNA of the CDR3: TGTGCCAGCAGCTTATTCGGCGAGGACGAGCAGTACTTC. The chain employs TRBV7-2 and TRBJ2-7, with D unresolved. V was shortened by 2 bases and J by 5 bases, with 10 bases between the two germline ends. Per germline, CDR1 SGHTA and CDR2 FQGNSA. This CDR3 comprises 13 residues.

This chain links TRBV13 with TRBJ2-1; TRBD2 matches 9 bases. Germline values: CDR1 PRHDT, CDR2 FYEKMQ (reference sequence). Germline trimming cut 3 bases from V and 1 base from J; bases unmatched to any gene: 7. This CDR3 contains 17 residues. Here the CDR3 reads CASSLISGGVSYNEQFF. CDR3 DNA sequence: TGTGCCAGCAGCTTGATTAGCGGGGGAGTATCCTACAATGAGCAGTTCTTC.

This clone turned up a few times. V is TRBV7-8 and J is TRBJ2-2; 8 bases agree with TRBD2. The CDR3 extends over 14 amino acids. After removal of 6 bases from V and 4 bases from J, the junction contained 4 bases not matched to a gene. The germline CDR1 and CDR2 sequences are SGHVS and FQNEAQ. DNA of the CDR3: TGTGCCAGCAGGAGGACTAGCCGCACCGGGGAGCTGTTTTTT. It encodes CASRRTSRTGELFF.

V is TRBV15 and J is TRBJ2-7; the match to TRBD1 covers 9 bases. CDR1 is LNHNV, CDR2 YYDKDF, per germline (reference sequence). The CDR3 is 14 amino acids. The trim removed 5 bases at V and 4 bases at J, leaving 6 bases unmatched. The CDR3 DNA is TGTGCCACCAGCGCCGGGACAGGGTCATACGAGCAGTACTTC. Translation gives CATSAGTGSYEQYF.

This rearrangement joins TRBV9 to TRBJ1-5; no definite D call. This CDR3 has 14 amino acids. From germline, CDR1 is SGDLS and CDR2 YYNGEE. The ends were cut back, 2 bases at V and 3 bases at J, with 9 bases in the middle. CDR3 region: CASSVEGINQPQHF. The CDR3 bases are TGTGCCAGCAGCGTTGAGGGTATCAATCAGCCCCAGCATTTT. Filled out from reference TRBV9 and TRBJ1-5, the complete variable domain reads DSGVTQTPKHLITATGQRVTLRCSPRSGDLSVYWYQQSLDQGLQFLIQYYNGEERAKGNILERFSAQQFPDLHSELNLSSLELGDSALYFCASSVEGINQPQHFGDGTRLSIL.

The chain combines TRBV5-4 with TRBJ2-2; D uncertain. In germline, CDR1 is SGHNT, CDR2 YYREEE (reference sequence). With 0 bases removed from V and 6 bases from J, the gap between germline ends came to 6 bases. This CDR3 comprises 13 residues. CDR3: CASSLGTPGELFF. Written as DNA, the CDR3 is TGTGCCAGCAGCTTGGGAACACCCGGGGAGCTGTTTTTT.

The rearrangement joins TRBV18 to TRBJ1-5; 11 bases align to TRBD1. The CDR3 is 15 amino acids. CDR1 KGHSH and CDR2 LQKENI come from the germline V gene. Trimming took 5 bases from V and 5 from J; bases not matched to a gene: 5. The CDR3 loop is CASSSGQGAYQPQHF. CDR3 bases: TGTGCCAGCTCATCCGGACAGGGGGCTTATCAGCCCCAGCATTTT.

V is TRBV2 and J is TRBJ2-5, with 10 bases identical to TRBD1. Losses at the gene ends were 4 bases for V and 5 bases for J; bases not matched to a gene: 10. The germline CDR1 and CDR2 sequences are SNHLY and FYNNEI. The CDR3 is 16 residues long. The CDR3 here is CASSGDRGRLRETQYF. The CDR3 bases are TGTGCCAGCAGTGGCGACAGGGGGCGGCTGAGGGAGACCCAGTACTTC.

The CDR3 DNA reads TGTGCCTCTAGCGGGACCCTCTACGAGCAGTACTTC. Translating it yields CASSGTLYEQYF. This sequence joins TRBV30 and TRBJ2-7, with 9 positions matching TRBD2. V shed 7 bases, J shed 3 bases, and the junction held 4 bases outside the gene matches. The CDR3 is made up of 12 amino acids. Germline V gives CDR1 GTSNPN, CDR2 SVGIG (reference sequence).